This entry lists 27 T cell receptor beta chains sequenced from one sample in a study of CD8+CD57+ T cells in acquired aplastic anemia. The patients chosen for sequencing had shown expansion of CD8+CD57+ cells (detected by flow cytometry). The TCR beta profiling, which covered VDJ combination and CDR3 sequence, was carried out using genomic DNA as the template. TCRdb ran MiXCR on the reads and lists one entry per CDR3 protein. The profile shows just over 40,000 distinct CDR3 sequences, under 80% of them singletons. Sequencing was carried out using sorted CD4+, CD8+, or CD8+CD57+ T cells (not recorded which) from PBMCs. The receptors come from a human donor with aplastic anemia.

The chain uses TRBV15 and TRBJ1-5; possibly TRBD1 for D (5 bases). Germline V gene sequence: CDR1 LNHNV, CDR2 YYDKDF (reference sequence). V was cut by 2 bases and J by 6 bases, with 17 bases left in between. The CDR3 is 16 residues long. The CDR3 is CATSRSPEGSGQPQHF. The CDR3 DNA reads TGTGCCACCAGCAGAAGTCCAGAGGGGTCAGGTCAGCCCCAGCATTTT.

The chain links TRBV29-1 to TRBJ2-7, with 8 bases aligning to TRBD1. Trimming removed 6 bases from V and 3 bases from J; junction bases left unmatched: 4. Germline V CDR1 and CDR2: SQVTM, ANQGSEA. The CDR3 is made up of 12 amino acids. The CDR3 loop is CSVGTGVYEQYF. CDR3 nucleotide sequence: TGCAGCGTCGGGACAGGAGTCTACGAGCAGTACTTC.

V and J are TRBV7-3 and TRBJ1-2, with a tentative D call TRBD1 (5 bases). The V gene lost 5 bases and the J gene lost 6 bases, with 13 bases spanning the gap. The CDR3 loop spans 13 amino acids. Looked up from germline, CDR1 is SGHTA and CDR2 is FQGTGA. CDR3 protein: CASSLGGSDGYTF. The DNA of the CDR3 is TGTGCCAGCAGCCTCGGGGGGTCAGATGGCTACACCTTC.

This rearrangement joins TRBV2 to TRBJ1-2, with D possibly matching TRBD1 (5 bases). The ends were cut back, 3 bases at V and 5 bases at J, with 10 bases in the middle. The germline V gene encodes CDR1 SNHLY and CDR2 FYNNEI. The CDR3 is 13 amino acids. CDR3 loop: CASSEQGVYGYTF. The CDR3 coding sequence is TGTGCCAGCAGTGAGCAGGGAGTTTATGGCTACACCTTC.

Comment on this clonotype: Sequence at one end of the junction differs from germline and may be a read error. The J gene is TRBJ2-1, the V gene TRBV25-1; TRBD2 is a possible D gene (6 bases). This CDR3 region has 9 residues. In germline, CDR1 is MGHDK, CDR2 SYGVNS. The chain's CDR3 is CDRGGGVIF. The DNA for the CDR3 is TGTGACCGAGGAGGAGGGGTGATCTTC.

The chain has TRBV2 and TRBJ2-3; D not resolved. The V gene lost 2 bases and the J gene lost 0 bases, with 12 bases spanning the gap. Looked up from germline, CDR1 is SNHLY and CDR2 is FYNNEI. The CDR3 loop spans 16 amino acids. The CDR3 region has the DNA TGTGCCAGCAGTGAAAGGCCTGATGCTAGCACAGATACGCAGTATTTT. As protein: CASSERPDASTDTQYF.

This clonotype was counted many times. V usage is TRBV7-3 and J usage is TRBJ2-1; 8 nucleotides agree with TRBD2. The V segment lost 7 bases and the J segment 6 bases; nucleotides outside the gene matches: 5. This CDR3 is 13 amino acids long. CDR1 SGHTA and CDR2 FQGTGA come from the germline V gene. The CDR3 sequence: CASTPGGANEQFF. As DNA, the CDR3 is TGTGCCAGCACCCCCGGGGGGGCCAATGAGCAGTTCTTC. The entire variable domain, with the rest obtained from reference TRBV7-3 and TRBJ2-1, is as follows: GAGVSQTPSNKVTEKGKYVELRCDPISGHTALYWYRQSLGQGPEFLIYFQGTGAADDSGLPNDRFFAVRPEGSVSTLKIQRTERGDSAVYLCASTPGGANEQFFGPGTRLTVL.

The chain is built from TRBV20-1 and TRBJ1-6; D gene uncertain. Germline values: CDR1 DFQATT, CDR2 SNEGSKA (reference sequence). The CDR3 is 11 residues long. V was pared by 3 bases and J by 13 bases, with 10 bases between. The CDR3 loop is CSARGEGPLHF. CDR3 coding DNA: TGCAGTGCTAGGGGCGAGGGTCCCCTCCACTTT.

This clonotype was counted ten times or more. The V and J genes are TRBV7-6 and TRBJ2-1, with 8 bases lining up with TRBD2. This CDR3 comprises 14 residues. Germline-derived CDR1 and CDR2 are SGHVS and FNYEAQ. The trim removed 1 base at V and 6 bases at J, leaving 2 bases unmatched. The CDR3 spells CASSLDGGANEQFF. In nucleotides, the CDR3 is TGTGCCAGCAGCTTAGACGGGGGGGCCAATGAGCAGTTCTTC.

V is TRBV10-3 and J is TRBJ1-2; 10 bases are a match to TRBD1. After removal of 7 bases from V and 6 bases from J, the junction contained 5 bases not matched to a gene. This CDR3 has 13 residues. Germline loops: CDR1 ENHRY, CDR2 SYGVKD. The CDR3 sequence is CAINLGTGDGYTF. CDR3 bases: TGTGCCATCAACCTAGGGACAGGGGATGGCTACACCTTC.

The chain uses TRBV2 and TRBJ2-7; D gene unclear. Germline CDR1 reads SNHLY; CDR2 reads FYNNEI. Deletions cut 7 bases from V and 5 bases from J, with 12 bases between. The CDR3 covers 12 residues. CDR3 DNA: TGTGCCAGCAAGGTGGGGTGGGACGAGCAGTACTTC. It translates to CASKVGWDEQYF. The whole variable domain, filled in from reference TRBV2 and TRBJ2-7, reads EPEVTQTPSHQVTQMGQEVILRCVPISNHLYFYWYRQILGQKVEFLVSFYNNEISEKSEIFDDQFSVERPDGSNFTLKIRSTKLEDSAMYFCASKVGWDEQYFGPGTRLTVT.

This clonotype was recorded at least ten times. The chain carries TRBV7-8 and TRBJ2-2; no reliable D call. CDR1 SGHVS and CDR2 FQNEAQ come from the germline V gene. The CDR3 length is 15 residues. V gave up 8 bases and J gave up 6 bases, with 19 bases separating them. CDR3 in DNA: TGTGCCAGCGGTGGTCCGAGGAGTTGGGCCGGGGAGCTGTTTTTT. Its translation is CASGGPRSWAGELFF.

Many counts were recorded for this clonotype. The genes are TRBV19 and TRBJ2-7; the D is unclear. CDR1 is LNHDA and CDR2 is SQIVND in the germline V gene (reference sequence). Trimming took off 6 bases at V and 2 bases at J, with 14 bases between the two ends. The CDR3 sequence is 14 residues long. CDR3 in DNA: TGTGCCAGTAGCCCTTCATCCTCTACCTACGAGCAGTACTTC. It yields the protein CASSPSSSTYEQYF.

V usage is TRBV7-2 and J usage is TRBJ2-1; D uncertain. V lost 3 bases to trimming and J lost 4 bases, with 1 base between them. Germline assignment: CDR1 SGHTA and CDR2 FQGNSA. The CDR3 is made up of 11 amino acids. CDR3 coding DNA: TGTGCCAGCAGCTTTTACAATGAGCAGTTCTTC. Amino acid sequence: CASSFYNEQFF. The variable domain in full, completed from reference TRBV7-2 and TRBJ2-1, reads GAGVSQSPSNKVTEKGKDVELRCDPISGHTALYWYRQSLGQGLEFLIYFQGNSAPDKSGLPSDRFSAERTGGSVSTLTIQRTQQEDSAVYLCASSFYNEQFFGPGTRLTVL.

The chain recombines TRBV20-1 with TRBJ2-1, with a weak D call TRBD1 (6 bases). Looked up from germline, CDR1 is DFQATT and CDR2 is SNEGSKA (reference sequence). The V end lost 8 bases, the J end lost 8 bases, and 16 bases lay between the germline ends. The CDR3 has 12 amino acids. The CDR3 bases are TGCAGTTCTACCGGGACAATTGATGAGCAGTTCTTC. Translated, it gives CSSTGTIDEQFF.

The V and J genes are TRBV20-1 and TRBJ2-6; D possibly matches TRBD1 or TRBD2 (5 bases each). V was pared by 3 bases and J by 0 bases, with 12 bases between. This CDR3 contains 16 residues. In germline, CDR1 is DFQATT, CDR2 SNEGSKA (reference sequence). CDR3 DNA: TGCAGTGCTAGCCGGGACGTCTACTCTGGGGCCAACGTCCTGACTTTC. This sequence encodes CSASRDVYSGANVLTF.

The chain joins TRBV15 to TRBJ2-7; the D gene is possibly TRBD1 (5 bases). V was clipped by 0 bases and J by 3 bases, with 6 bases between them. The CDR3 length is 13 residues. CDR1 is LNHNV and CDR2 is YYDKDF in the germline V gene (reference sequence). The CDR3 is CATSRDTGYEQYF. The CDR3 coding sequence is TGTGCCACCAGCAGAGACACAGGCTACGAGCAGTACTTC.

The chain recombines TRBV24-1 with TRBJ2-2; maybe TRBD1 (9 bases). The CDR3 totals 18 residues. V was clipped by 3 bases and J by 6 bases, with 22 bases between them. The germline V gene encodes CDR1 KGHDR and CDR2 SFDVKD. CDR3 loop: CATSDIPGGDRDPGELFF. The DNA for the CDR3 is TGTGCCACCAGTGATATCCCGGGGGGGGACAGGGATCCCGGGGAGCTGTTTTTT.

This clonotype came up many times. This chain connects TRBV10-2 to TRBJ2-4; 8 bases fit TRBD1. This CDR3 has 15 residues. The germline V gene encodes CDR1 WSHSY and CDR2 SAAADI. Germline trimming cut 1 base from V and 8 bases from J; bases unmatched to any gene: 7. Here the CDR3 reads CASSEYSDREDIQYF. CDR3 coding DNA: TGCGCCAGCAGTGAGTACTCGGACAGGGAAGACATTCAGTACTTC.

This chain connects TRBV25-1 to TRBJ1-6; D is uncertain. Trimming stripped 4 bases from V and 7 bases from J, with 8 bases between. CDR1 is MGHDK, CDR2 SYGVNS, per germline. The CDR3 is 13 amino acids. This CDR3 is CASSGLGNSPLHF. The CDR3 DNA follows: TGTGCCAGCAGTGGCCTTGGGAATTCACCCCTCCACTTT.

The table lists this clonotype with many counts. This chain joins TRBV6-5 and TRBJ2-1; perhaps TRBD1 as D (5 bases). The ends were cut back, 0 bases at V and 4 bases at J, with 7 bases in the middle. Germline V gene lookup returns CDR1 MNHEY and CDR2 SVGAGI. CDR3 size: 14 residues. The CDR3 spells CASSYSPGYNEQFF. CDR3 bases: TGTGCCAGCAGTTACTCGCCAGGGTACAATGAGCAGTTCTTC.

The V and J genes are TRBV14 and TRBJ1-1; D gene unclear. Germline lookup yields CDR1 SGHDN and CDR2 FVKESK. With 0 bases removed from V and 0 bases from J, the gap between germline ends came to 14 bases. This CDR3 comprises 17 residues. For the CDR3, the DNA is TGTGCCAGCAGCCAAGATCATGGGCCTAGCCTGAACACTGAAGCTTTCTTT. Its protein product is CASSQDHGPSLNTEAFF.

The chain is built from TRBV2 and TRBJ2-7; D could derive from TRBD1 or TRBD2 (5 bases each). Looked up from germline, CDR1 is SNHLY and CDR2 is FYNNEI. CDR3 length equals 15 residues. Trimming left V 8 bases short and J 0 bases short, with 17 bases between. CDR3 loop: CASYGTVQFSYEQYF. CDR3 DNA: TGTGCCAGCTATGGGACGGTCCAATTCTCCTACGAGCAGTACTTC.

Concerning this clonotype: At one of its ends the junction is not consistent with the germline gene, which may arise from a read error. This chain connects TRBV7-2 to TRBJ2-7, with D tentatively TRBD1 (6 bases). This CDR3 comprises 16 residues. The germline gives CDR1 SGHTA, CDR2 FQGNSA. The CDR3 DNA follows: TGCTCCAGCAGCTTAGCGACAGGTATTGTGGTTGGCGAGCAGTACTTC. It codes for CSSSLATGIVVGEQYF.

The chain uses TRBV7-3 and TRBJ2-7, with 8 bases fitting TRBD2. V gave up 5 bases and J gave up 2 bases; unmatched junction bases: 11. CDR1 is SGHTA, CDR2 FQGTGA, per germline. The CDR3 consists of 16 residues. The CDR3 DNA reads TGTGCCAGCAGCCTCCTGAGGGTAGCGGGGACCTACGAGCAGTACTTC. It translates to CASSLLRVAGTYEQYF.

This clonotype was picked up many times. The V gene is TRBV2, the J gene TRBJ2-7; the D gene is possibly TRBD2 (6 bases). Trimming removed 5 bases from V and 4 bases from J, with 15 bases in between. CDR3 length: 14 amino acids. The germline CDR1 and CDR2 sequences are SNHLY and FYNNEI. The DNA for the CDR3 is TGTGCCAGCAGTTTCTTTCGGGACTTATACGAGCAGTACTTC. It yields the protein CASSFFRDLYEQYF.

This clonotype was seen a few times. This CDR3 reads CSGEGGGANVLTF. CDR3 nucleotide sequence: TGCAGTGGAGAGGGTGGTGGGGCCAACGTCCTGACTTTC. The genes are TRBV20-1 and TRBJ2-6; a possible D gene is TRBD2 (5 bases). Germline V gene data show CDR1 as DFQATT and CDR2 as SNEGSKA (reference sequence). V dropped 7 bases and J dropped 3 bases, with 10 bases sitting between them. This CDR3 comprises 13 residues.